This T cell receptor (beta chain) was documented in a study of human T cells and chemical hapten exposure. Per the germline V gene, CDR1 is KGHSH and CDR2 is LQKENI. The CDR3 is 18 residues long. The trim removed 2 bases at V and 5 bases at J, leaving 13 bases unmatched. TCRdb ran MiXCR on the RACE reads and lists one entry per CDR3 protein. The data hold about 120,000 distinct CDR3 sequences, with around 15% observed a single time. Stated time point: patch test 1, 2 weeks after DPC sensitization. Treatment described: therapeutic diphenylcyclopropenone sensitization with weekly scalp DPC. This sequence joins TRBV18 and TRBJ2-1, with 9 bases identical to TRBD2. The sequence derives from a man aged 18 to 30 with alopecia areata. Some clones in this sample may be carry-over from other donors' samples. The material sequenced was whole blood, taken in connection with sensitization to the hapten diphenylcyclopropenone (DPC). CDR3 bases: TGTGCCAGCTCACCATTGTCTTGGCGGGGGGGCCGAAACAATGAGCAGTTCTTC. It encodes CASSPLSWRGGRNNEQFF.